Following are 3 T cell receptor beta chains from one sample sequenced in a study of T cells in Graves' hyperthyroidism and ophthalmopathy. The source material, RNA transcripts, was used to amplify TCR beta CDR3 regions. HTBI primers were employed in a first-round RT-PCR of the TCR CDR3. One entry per CDR3 protein results from TCRdb running MiXCR on the multiplex PCR reads. The data contain some 510,000 distinct CDR3 sequences, about 20% of them singletons. Input material: blood. The receptors come from a man younger than 35 with Graves' hyperthyroidism.

This clonotype was seen at least ten times. One end of the junction is discordant with germline, which a read error may explain. This chain joins TRBV15 and TRBJ1-1; unclear D gene. The CDR3 totals 11 residues. The germline V gene encodes CDR1 LNHNV and CDR2 YYDKDF (reference sequence). The CDR3 DNA is TGTGCCACCAGCAGAGATACGAAGGTGATCTTT. Protein: CATSRDTKVIF.

This clonotype occurred many times. The V call is TRBV20-1, the J call TRBJ2-7; 9 nucleotides agree with TRBD1. The CDR3 extends over 14 amino acids. The germline gives CDR1 DFQATT, CDR2 SNEGSKA (reference sequence). The CDR3 here is CSSSGTGILGEQYF. The CDR3 DNA reads as TGCTCTTCTTCCGGGACAGGGATCTTAGGGGAGCAGTACTTC.

This clonotype was recorded at least ten times. V and J are TRBV4-1 and TRBJ2-5; D remains ambiguous. Looked up from germline, CDR1 is MGHRA and CDR2 is YSYEKL. Trimming took off 4 bases at V and 3 bases at J, with 9 bases between the two ends. The CDR3 loop spans 13 amino acids. This CDR3 reads CASSRSEEETQYF. CDR3 nucleotides: TGCGCCAGCAGCCGGAGCGAGGAAGAGACCCAGTACTTC.